Here is one T cell receptor beta chain with its context. The length of the CDR3 is 15 residues. Trimming pared 4 bases from V and 0 bases from J, leaving 13 bases between. The germline V gene encodes CDR1 SQVTM and CDR2 ANQGSEA. Under the authors' procedure: From reference gene primer amplification, estimates of nucleated cell counts were derived. The protocol was immunoSEQ multiplex PCR, while the TCRdb copy is restricted to in-frame clones and leaves out a portion. V and J calls and clone size are as listed in that table; D and trimming were resolved from the DNA. The top ten clones hold roughly 3.3% of a sample with roughly 340,000 clones, under 95% of them seen once. This sample is part of a study of blood T cell repertoires in COVID-19. Study in general: Samples taken during acute and convalescent COVID-19 were collected in the United States, Italy and Spain.

The chain carries TRBV29-1 and TRBJ2-1; maybe TRBD2 (5 bases). Sequenced: peripheral blood. This TCR derives from a woman aged 18-29 years who had recovered from COVID-19. The CDR3 DNA follows: TGCAGCGTTGGGGCTAGCAGCTTCTCCTACAATGAGCAGTTCTTC. Protein product: CSVGASSFSYNEQFF.